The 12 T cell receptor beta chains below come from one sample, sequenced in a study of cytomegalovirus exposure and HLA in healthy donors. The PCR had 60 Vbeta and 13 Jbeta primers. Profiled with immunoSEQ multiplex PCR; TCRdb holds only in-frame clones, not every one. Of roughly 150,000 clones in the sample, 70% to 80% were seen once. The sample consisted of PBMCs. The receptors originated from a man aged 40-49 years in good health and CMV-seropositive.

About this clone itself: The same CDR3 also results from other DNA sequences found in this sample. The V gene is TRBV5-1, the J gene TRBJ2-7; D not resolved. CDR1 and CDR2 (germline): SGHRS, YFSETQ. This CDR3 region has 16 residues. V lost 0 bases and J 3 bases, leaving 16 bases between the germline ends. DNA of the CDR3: TGCGCCAGCAGCTTGGACGGAGTCCGAATGGGCTACGAGCAGTACTTC. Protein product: CASSLDGVRMGYEQYF.

The CDR3 region is CASSFRLAGDRETQYF. In DNA, the CDR3 is TGTGCCAGCAGCTTCCGACTAGCGGGAGATCGGGAGACCCAGTACTTC. The chain recombines TRBV7-8 with TRBJ2-5; 12 bases agree with TRBD2. Germline V lookup: CDR1 SGHVS, CDR2 FQNEAQ. J lost 5 bases, V lost 3 bases, and 7 bases had no gene match. This CDR3 region has 16 residues.

The CDR3 nucleotides read TGTGCCAGCAGCTTAAGCCAGGACTATGGCTACACCTTC. It encodes CASSLSQDYGYTF. The V call is TRBV5-6, the J call TRBJ1-2; no definite D call. The germline V and J ends were trimmed by 2 bases and 3 bases, with 8 bases remaining between them. The germline gives CDR1 SGHDT, CDR2 YYEEEE. CDR3 length equals 13 residues.

CDR3 region: CSARRQGQLFF. The CDR3 bases are TGCAGTGCTAGGAGACAGGGACAACTGTTTTTT. The chain combines TRBV20-1 with TRBJ1-4; 7 bases agree with TRBD1. V lost 3 bases and J lost 12; bases outside the gene matches: 4. The CDR3 spans 11 residues. Germline assignment: CDR1 DFQATT and CDR2 SNEGSKA (reference sequence).

CDR3 protein: CASSPMRLANEQFF. The DNA for the CDR3 is TGTGCCAGCAGTCCCATGCGCCTTGCGAATGAGCAGTTCTTC. This chain uses TRBV6-5 with TRBJ2-1; D gene unclear. CDR3 size: 14 residues. The V end was cut by 5 bases, the J end by 7 bases, with 15 bases between. Per germline, CDR1 MNHEY and CDR2 SVGAGI.

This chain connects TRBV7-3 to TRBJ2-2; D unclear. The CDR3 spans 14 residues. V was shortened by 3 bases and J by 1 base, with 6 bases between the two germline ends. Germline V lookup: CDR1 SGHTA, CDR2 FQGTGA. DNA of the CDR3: TGTGCCAGCAGCTTTCCCGGGAACACCGGGGAGCTGTTTTTT. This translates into CASSFPGNTGELFF.

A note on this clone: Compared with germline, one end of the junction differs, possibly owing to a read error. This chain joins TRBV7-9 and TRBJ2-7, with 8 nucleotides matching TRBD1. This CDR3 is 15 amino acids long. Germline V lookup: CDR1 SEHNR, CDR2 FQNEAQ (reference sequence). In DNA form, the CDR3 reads TGTGTCAGCAGCTTAGGACAGGGCAACTCCTACGAGCAGTACTTC. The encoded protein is CVSSLGQGNSYEQYF.

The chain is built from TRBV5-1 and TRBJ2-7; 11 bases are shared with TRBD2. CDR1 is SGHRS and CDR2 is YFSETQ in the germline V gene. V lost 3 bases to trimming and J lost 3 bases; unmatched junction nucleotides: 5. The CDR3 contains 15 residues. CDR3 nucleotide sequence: TGCGCCAGCAGCTCCGGGACTAGCGGAAGCTACGAGCAGTACTTC. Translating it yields CASSSGTSGSYEQYF.

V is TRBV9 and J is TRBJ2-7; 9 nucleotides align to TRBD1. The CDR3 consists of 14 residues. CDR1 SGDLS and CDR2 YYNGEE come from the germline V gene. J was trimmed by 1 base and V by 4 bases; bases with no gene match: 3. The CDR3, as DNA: TGTGCCAGCAGCTCCGGACAGGGGTCCTACGAGCAGTACTTC. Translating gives CASSSGQGSYEQYF.

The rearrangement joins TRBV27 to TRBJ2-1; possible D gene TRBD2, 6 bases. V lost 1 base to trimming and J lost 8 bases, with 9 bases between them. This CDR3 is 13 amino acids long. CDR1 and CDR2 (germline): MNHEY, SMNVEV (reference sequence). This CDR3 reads CASSLLGGDEQFF. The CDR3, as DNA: TGTGCCAGCAGTTTATTAGGAGGGGATGAGCAGTTCTTC.

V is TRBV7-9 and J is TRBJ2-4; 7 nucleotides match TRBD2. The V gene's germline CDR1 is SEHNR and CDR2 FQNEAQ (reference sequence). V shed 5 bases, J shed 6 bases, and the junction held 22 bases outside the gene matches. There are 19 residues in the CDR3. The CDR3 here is CASSLRGTTVLAGGNIQYF. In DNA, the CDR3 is TGTGCCAGCAGCCTCCGGGGGACTACCGTCCTCGCTGGGGGAAACATTCAGTACTTC. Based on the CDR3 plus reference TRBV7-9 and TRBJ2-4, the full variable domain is DTGVSQNPRHKITKRGQNVTFRCDPISEHNRLYWYRQTLGQGPEFLTYFQNEAQLEKSRLLSDRFSAERPKGSFSTLEIQRTEQGDSAMYLCASSLRGTTVLAGGNIQYFGAGTRLSVL.

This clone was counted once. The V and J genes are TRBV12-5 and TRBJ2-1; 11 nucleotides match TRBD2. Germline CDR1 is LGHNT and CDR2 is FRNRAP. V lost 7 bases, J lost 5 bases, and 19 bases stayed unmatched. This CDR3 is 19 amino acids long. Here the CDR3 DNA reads TGTGCTAGTGCTCCTGGACTAGCGGGTGGAGAGGGTACCCACAATGAGCAGTTCTTC. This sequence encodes CASAPGLAGGEGTHNEQFF.